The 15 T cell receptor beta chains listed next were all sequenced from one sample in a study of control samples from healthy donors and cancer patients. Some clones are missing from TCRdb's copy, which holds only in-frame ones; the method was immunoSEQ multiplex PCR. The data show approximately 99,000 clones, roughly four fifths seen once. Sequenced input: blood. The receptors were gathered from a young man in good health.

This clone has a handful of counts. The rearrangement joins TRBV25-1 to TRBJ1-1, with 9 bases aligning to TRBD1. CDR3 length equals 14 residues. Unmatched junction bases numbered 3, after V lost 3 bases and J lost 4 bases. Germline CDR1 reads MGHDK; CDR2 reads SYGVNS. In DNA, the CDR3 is TGTGCCAGCAGTGACGGGGACAGGGTCACTGAAGCTTTCTTT. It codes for CASSDGDRVTEAFF.

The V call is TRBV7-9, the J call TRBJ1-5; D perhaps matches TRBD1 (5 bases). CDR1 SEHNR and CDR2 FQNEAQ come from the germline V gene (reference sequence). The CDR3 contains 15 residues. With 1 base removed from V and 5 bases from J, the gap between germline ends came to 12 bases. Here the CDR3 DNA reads TGTGCCAGCAGCTTAGGAGGGGCGGGATATCAGCCCCAGCATTTT. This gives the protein CASSLGGAGYQPQHF.

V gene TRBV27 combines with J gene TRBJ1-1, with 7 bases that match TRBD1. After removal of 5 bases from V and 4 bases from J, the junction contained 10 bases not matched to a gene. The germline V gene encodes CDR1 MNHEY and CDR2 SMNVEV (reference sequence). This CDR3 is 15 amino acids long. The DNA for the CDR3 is TGTGCCAGCAGTCCGTGGACAGGTGCTGGCACTGAAGCTTTCTTT. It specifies CASSPWTGAGTEAFF.

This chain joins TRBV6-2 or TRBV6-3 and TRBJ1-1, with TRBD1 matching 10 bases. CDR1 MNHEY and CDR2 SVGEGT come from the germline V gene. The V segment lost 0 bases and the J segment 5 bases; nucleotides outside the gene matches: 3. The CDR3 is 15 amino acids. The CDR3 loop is CASSYSGQGRTEAFF. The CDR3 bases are TGTGCCAGCAGTTACTCGGGACAGGGGAGAACTGAAGCTTTCTTT.

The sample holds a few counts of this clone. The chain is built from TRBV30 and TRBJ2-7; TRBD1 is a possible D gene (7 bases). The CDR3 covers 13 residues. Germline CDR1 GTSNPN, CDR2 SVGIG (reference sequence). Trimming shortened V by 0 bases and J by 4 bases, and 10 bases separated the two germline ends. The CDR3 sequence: CAWSVQGRYEQYF. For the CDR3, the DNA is TGTGCCTGGAGTGTACAGGGGAGGTACGAGCAGTACTTC. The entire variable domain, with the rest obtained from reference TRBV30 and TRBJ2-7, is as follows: SQTIHQWPATLVQPVGSPLSLECTVEGTSNPNLYWYRQAAGRGLQLLFYSVGIGQISSEVPQNLSASRPQDRQFILSSKKLLLSDSGFYLCAWSVQGRYEQYFGPGTRLTVT.

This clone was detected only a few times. The CDR3: CASSLDPSSKTQYF. The CDR3 nucleotides read TGTGCCAGCAGCCTCGATCCGAGTTCGAAGACCCAGTACTTC. This rearrangement joins TRBV7-9 to TRBJ2-5; unclear D gene. The CDR3 runs 14 residues. CDR1 is SEHNR and CDR2 is FQNEAQ in the germline V gene (reference sequence). V was pared by 5 bases and J by 6 bases, with 16 bases between. The full variable domain, completed using reference TRBV7-9 and TRBJ2-5, is DTGVSQNPRHKITKRGQNVTFRCDPISEHNRLYWYRQTLGQGPEFLTYFQNEAQLEKSRLLSDRFSAERPKGSFSTLEIQRTEQGDSAMYLCASSLDPSSKTQYFGPGTRLLVL.

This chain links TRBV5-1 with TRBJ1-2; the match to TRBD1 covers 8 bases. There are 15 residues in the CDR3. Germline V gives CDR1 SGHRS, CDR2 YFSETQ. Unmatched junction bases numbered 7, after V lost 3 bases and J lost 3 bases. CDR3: CASSWETGAHYGYTF. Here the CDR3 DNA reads TGCGCCAGCAGCTGGGAGACAGGGGCGCACTATGGCTACACCTTC.

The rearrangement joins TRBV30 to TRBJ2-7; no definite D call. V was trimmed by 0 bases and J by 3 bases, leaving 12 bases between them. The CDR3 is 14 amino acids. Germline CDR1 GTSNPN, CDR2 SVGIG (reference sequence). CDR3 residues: CAWSVGHGNYEQYF. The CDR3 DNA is TGTGCCTGGAGTGTAGGCCATGGAAACTACGAGCAGTACTTC.

CDR3 nucleotides: TGTGCCAGCAGTGATTGGACAGGCCCAGATACGCAGTATTTT. It is translated as CASSDWTGPDTQYF. The rearrangement joins TRBV6-1 to TRBJ2-3, with TRBD1 matching 7 bases. The V and J ends lost 3 bases and 4 bases, in that order; junction bases with no gene match: 4. This CDR3 comprises 14 residues. In germline, CDR1 is MNHNS, CDR2 SASEGT.

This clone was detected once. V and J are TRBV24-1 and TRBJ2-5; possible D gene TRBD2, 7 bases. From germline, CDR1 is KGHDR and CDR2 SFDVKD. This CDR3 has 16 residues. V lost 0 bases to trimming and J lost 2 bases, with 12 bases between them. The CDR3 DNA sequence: TGTGCCACCAGTGATTTGTCGGGGGGACAACAAGAGACCCAGTACTTC. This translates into CATSDLSGGQQETQYF.

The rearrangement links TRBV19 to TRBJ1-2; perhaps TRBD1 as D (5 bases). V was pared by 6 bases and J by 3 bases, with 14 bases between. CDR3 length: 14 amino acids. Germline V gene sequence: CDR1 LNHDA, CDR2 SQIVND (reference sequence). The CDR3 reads CASSRGRADYGYTF. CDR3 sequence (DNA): TGTGCCAGTAGCCGGGGCAGGGCGGACTATGGCTACACCTTC.

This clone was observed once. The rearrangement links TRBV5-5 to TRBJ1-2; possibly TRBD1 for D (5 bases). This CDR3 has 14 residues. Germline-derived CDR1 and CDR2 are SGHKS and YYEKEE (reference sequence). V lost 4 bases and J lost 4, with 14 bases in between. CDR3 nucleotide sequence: TGTGCCAGCAGCCCTCAAACAGGTGGCTATGGCTACACCTTC. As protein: CASSPQTGGYGYTF. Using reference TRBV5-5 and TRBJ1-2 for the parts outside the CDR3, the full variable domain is DAGVTQSPTHLIKTRGQQVTLRCSPISGHKSVSWYQQVLGQGPQFIFQYYEKEERGRGNFPDRFSARQFPNYSSELNVNALLLGDSALYLCASSPQTGGYGYTFGSGTRLTVV.

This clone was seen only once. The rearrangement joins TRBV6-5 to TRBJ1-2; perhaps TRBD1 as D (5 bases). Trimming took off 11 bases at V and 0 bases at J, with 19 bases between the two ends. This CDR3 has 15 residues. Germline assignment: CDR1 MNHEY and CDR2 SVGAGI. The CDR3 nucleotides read TGTGCCGCGAGGCCCAGAGGGGACTCTAACTATGGCTACACCTTC. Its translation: CAARPRGDSNYGYTF.

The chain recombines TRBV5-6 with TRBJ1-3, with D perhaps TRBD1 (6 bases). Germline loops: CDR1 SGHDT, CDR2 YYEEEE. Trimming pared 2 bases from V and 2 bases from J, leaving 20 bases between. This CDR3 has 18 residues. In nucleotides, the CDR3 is TGTGCCAGCAGCTTCGCTGACCGCACAGGGTTAGCTGGAAACACCATATATTTT. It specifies CASSFADRTGLAGNTIYF.

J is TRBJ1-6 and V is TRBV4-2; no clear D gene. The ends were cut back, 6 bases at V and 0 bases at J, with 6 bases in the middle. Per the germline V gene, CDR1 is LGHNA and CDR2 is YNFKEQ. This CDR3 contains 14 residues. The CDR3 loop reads CASRKSSYNSPLHF. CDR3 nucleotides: TGTGCCAGCAGGAAGAGCTCCTATAATTCACCCCTCCACTTT.